These T cell receptor beta chains were read from a single sample in a study of cytomegalovirus exposure and HLA in healthy donors. Here immunoSEQ multiplex PCR was the method, and the copy in TCRdb shows in-frame clones only, minus some. The repertoire holds over 200,000 clones, approximately 80% seen once, with roughly 0.58% in the top ten. Sample: PBMCs. Every receptor here comes from a woman aged 40 to 49 in good health and CMV-seronegative. CDR3s include the opening cysteine and the closing phenylalanine or tryptophan. The D gene is left open where the match is weak. Only some rows state a clone size, as once, few, many or a class for expanded clones.

v_call,clone_size,d_call,j_call,cdr3_aa,cdr3_nt
TRBV6-5,NA,NA,TRBJ2-1,CASSYLQGHEQFF,TGTGCCAGCAGTTACTTACAGGGCCATGAGCAGTTCTTC
TRBV18,NA,TRBD1,TRBJ2-7,CASSPGQGLYEQYF,TGTGCCAGCTCACCGGGACAGGGGCTATACGAGCAGTACTTC
TRBV29-1,NA,TRBD1,TRBJ1-1,CSVHGTGPPTVLNTEAFF,TGCAGCGTCCACGGGACAGGGCCTCCTACAGTTCTGAACACTGAAGCTTTCTTT
TRBV7-6,once,TRBD1,TRBJ2-1,CASSLVRGQGRPNEQFF,TGTGCCAGCAGCTTAGTAAGGGGACAGGGGAGACCCAATGAGCAGTTCTTC
TRBV9,NA,TRBD2,TRBJ2-5,CASSSLSGGWETQYF,TGTGCCAGCAGTTCCCTTAGCGGGGGATGGGAGACCCAGTACTTC
TRBV5-1,NA,NA,TRBJ2-5,CASSTGTPKETQYF,TGCGCCAGCAGCACCGGGACTCCAAAAGAGACCCAGTACTTC
TRBV2,NA,NA,TRBJ2-1,CASNKYGGRVNEQFF,TGTGCCAGCAATAAGTACGGGGGGCGAGTGAATGAGCAGTTCTTC
TRBV13,few,TRBD2,TRBJ2-1,CASSSLAGGAIEQFF,TGTGCCAGCAGCTCGTTAGCGGGGGGGGCGATTGAGCAGTTCTTC
TRBV6-1,NA,NA,TRBJ2-1,CASTVQGNTYNEQFF,TGTGCCAGTACAGTCCAGGGGAATACCTACAATGAGCAGTTCTTC
TRBV29-1,once,TRBD1,TRBJ1-1,CSAQGVNTEAFF,TGCAGCGCCCAGGGGGTGAACACTGAAGCTTTCTTT
TRBV27,few,NA,TRBJ2-5,CASSGRGIPGETQYF,TGTGCCAGCAGCGGAAGGGGCATCCCGGGAGAGACCCAGTACTTC
TRBV10-3,NA,TRBD2,TRBJ2-3,CAISPGLAASTDTQYF,TGTGCCATCAGTCCGGGACTAGCTGCTAGCACAGATACGCAGTATTTT
TRBV6-6,NA,TRBD2,TRBJ2-7,CASRGGAHEQYF,TGTGCCAGCCGGGGGGGGGCTCACGAGCAGTACTTC
TRBV18,NA,NA,TRBJ2-7,CASSPLGEYSYEQYF,TGTGCCAGCTCACCACTCGGGGAGTATAGCTACGAGCAGTACTTC
TRBV14,NA,NA,TRBJ1-1,CASSQDLIGLTEAFF,TGTGCCAGCAGCCAAGATTTGATCGGTTTAACTGAAGCTTTCTTT
TRBV13,NA,TRBD1,TRBJ1-1,CASSGVARGREAFF,TGTGCCAGCAGTGGGGTTGCCAGGGGGCGTGAAGCTTTCTTT
TRBV30,NA,TRBD1,TRBJ1-5,CAWSVGQGSNQPQHF,TGTGCCTGGAGTGTAGGACAGGGTTCAAATCAGCCCCAGCATTTT
TRBV6-1,NA,TRBD2,TRBJ2-1,CASSEFAGVVNEQFF,TGTGCCAGCAGTGAATTTGCGGGGGTGGTTAATGAGCAGTTCTTC
TRBV9,NA,NA,TRBJ2-7,CASSVGAAGWDSTFEQYF,TGTGCCAGCAGCGTAGGGGCGGCCGGGTGGGACTCTACGTTCGAGCAGTACTTC
TRBV6-5,once,NA,TRBJ2-7,CASSPRGLTYEQYF,TGTGCCAGCAGCCCCCGGGGTTTAACCTACGAGCAGTACTTC
TRBV6-6,NA,NA,TRBJ1-4,CASSSGNGNEKLFF,TGTGCCAGCAGTTCCGGGAACGGAAATGAAAAACTGTTTTTT
TRBV5-1,NA,TRBD1,TRBJ1-3,CASSLDRGPSTGNTIYF,TGCGCCAGCAGCTTGGACAGGGGGCCGTCAACTGGAAACACCATATATTTT
TRBV18,NA,TRBD1,TRBJ1-6,CASSRGTGNSPLHF,TGTGCCAGCTCACGAGGGACAGGGAACTCACCCCTCCACTTT
TRBV7-9,NA,NA,TRBJ2-2,CASSPQQNGELFF,TGTGCCAGCAGCCCACAACAGAACGGGGAGCTGTTTTTT
TRBV30,few,TRBD1,TRBJ1-4,CAWSVGTGMSEKLFF,TGTGCCTGGAGTGTCGGGACAGGCATGAGCGAAAAACTGTTTTTT
TRBV6-5,NA,TRBD1,TRBJ1-4,CASSPGTANEKLFF,TGTGCCAGCAGTCCAGGGACAGCAAATGAAAAACTGTTTTTT
TRBV30,NA,TRBD1,TRBJ1-4,CAWSGRPGQGREKLFF,TGTGCCTGGAGTGGAAGACCGGGACAGGGAAGGGAAAAACTGTTTTTT
TRBV5-4,NA,TRBD1,TRBJ2-5,CASSLGGQGKETQYF,TGTGCCAGCAGCCTGGGGGGACAGGGTAAAGAGACCCAGTACTTC
TRBV6-1,NA,NA,TRBJ2-1,CASSPSLSSYNEQFF,TGTGCCAGCAGTCCCTCTCTGAGCTCCTACAATGAGCAGTTCTTC
TRBV11-3,NA,NA,TRBJ2-1,CASSLATTRVSEQFF,TGTGCCAGCAGCTTAGCTACGACACGCGTTTCTGAGCAGTTCTTC
TRBV7-2,NA,TRBD2,TRBJ2-3,CASSFVSGGEDTQYF,TGTGCCAGCAGCTTTGTCAGCGGGGGGGAAGATACGCAGTATTTT
TRBV4-1,NA,TRBD2,TRBJ2-3,CASSQVLAGITDTQYF,TGCGCCAGCAGCCAAGTACTAGCGGGGATCACAGATACGCAGTATTTT